Below, 27 T cell receptor beta chains from the same sample are listed, as sequenced in a study of blood T cell repertoires in COVID-19. Here immunoSEQ multiplex PCR was the method, and the copy in TCRdb shows in-frame clones only, minus some. The repertoire holds about 140,000 clones, with over 70% as singletons. Source material: peripheral blood. These receptors all stem from a woman in her sixties with acute or convalescent COVID-19.

The V call is TRBV11-2, the J call TRBJ1-6, with D possibly matching TRBD1 (5 bases). The CDR3 has 14 residues. Germline V CDR1 and CDR2: SGHAT, FQNNGV. V was cut by 2 bases and J by 14 bases, with 16 bases left in between. CDR3 nucleotide sequence: TGTGCCAGCAGCTTATCGGGGGGACCCACCACCCTCCACTTT. This translates into CASSLSGGPTTLHF. Complete variable domain (other parts from reference TRBV11-2 and TRBJ1-6): EAGVAQSPRYKIIEKRQSVAFWCNPISGHATLYWYQQILGQGPKLLIQFQNNGVVDDSQLPKDRFSAERLKGVDSTLKIQPAKLEDSAVYLCASSLSGGPTTLHFGNGTRLTVT.

This sequence joins TRBV28 and TRBJ2-5; D call uncertain. With 5 bases removed from V and 1 base from J, the gap between germline ends came to 14 bases. The CDR3 is 15 amino acids. Germline-derived CDR1 and CDR2 are MDHEN and SYDVKM. This chain's CDR3 is CASSMAVRRQETQYF. Written as DNA, the CDR3 is TGTGCCAGCAGTATGGCAGTGCGGCGCCAAGAGACCCAGTACTTC.

This rearrangement joins TRBV28 to TRBJ2-1; TRBD1 matches 12 bases. The CDR3 covers 14 residues. Trimming cost V 9 bases and J 9 bases; bases outside gene matches: 9. Germline CDR1 MDHEN, CDR2 SYDVKM. This CDR3 is CASTWDRGQGEQFF. The CDR3 DNA reads as TGTGCCAGTACCTGGGACAGGGGGCAAGGTGAGCAGTTCTTC.

The chain links TRBV30 to TRBJ1-2; 7 bases are shared with TRBD1. This CDR3 has 13 amino acids. J lost 4 bases, V lost 5 bases, and 7 bases had no gene match. CDR1 and CDR2 (germline): GTSNPN, SVGIG (reference sequence). As DNA, the CDR3 is TGTGCCTGGGGGTTGGACAGGTTCTATGGCTACACCTTC. Translated: CAWGLDRFYGYTF.

This clone was seen once. The rearrangement uses TRBV19 and TRBJ2-2; no firm D call. Trimming pared 3 bases from V and 0 bases from J, leaving 8 bases between. Germline CDR1 LNHDA, CDR2 SQIVND (reference sequence). The CDR3 extends over 15 amino acids. The CDR3 spells CASSIRRANTGELFF. The CDR3 nucleotides are TGTGCCAGTAGTATCAGACGGGCGAACACCGGGGAGCTGTTTTTT. The variable domain in full, with the rest retrieved from reference TRBV19 and TRBJ2-2, is DGGITQSPKYLFRKEGQNVTLSCEQNLNHDAMYWYRQDPGQGLRLIYYSQIVNDFQKGDIAEGYSVSREKKESFPLTVTSAQKNPTAFYLCASSIRRANTGELFFGEGSRLTVL.

The rearrangement uses TRBV12-5 and TRBJ1-3; no definite D call. Germline V gene sequence: CDR1 LGHNT, CDR2 FRNRAP. The CDR3 sequence is 11 residues long. Trimming left V 6 bases short and J 7 bases short, with 7 bases between. The CDR3 reads CASGLDNTIYF. The CDR3 DNA follows: TGTGCTAGTGGGCTAGACAACACCATATATTTT.

In DNA form, the CDR3 reads TGTGCCAGTAGTATTGGGACAGGGGGCTGGAATGAGCAGTTCTTC. The encoded protein is CASSIGTGGWNEQFF. The chain links TRBV19 to TRBJ2-1; 12 positions match TRBD1. The CDR3 is 15 amino acids. CDR1 and CDR2 (germline): LNHDA, SQIVND (reference sequence). The J segment lost 7 bases and the V segment lost 3 bases, leaving 4 bases of the junction unmatched.

The gene calls are TRBV4-1 and TRBJ2-1; TRBD2 agrees at 10 bases. V lost 4 bases and J lost 8; bases outside the gene matches: 8. Per the germline V gene, CDR1 is MGHRA and CDR2 is YSYEKL. There are 15 residues in the CDR3. The CDR3 nucleotides read TGCGCCAGCAGCCCCAGCGGGAGGGCAAGTGATGAGCAGTTCTTC. Its protein is CASSPSGRASDEQFF.

The gene calls are TRBV20-1 and TRBJ1-4, with unresolved D. Germline assignment: CDR1 DFQATT and CDR2 SNEGSKA (reference sequence). There are 11 residues in the CDR3. V was cut by 1 base and J by 8 bases, with 5 bases left in between. For the CDR3, the DNA is TGCAGTGCTAGAGGGGAGGAAAAACTGTTTTTT. It yields the protein CSARGEEKLFF.

The chain links TRBV6-5 to TRBJ2-2; possible D gene TRBD2, 6 bases. The germline V gene has CDR1 MNHEY and CDR2 SVGAGI. V lost 4 bases and J lost 7, with 10 bases in between. There are 13 residues in the CDR3. CDR3 DNA sequence: TGTGCCAGCAGTTTCGGACTAAGCGGGGAGCTGTTTTTT. Its protein is CASSFGLSGELFF.

The chain couples TRBV5-1 to TRBJ2-6; TRBD1 agrees at 10 bases. The germline V gene encodes CDR1 SGHRS and CDR2 YFSETQ. This CDR3 has 17 amino acids. Trimming removed 4 bases from V and 2 bases from J; junction bases left unmatched: 6. The CDR3 nucleotides are TGCGCCAGCAGCAAGGGACAGGGGAGAACTGGGGCCAACGTCCTGACTTTC. This encodes CASSKGQGRTGANVLTF.

The rearrangement joins TRBV30 to TRBJ2-1; D ambiguous. This CDR3 is 13 amino acids long. V lost 2 bases to trimming and J lost 4 bases, with 9 bases between them. The germline V gene encodes CDR1 GTSNPN and CDR2 SVGIG (reference sequence). CDR3 sequence: CAWSSEAYNEQFF. As DNA, the CDR3 is TGTGCCTGGAGTTCAGAGGCGTACAATGAGCAGTTCTTC.

This CDR3 is CASSPEGSSYNEQFF. The CDR3, as DNA: TGTGCCAGCAGCCCAGAGGGTAGCTCCTACAATGAGCAGTTCTTC. The V and J genes are TRBV7-9 and TRBJ2-1, with D possibly matching TRBD2 (5 bases). The germline V and J ends were trimmed by 5 bases and 0 bases, with 11 bases remaining between them. The V gene's germline CDR1 is SEHNR and CDR2 FQNEAQ (reference sequence). This CDR3 has 15 residues.

The V and J genes are TRBV19 and TRBJ1-5; D unclear. Germline V gene data show CDR1 as LNHDA and CDR2 as SQIVND (reference sequence). The CDR3 is 16 amino acids. V was pared by 6 bases and J by 0 bases, with 15 bases between. Written as DNA, the CDR3 is TGTGCCAGTAGCCACTCAGCGGGCTATAGCAATCAGCCCCAGCATTTT. Translated: CASSHSAGYSNQPQHF.

A few counts support this clone. The V and J genes are TRBV5-1 and TRBJ2-1; 8 nucleotides line up with TRBD2. Germline values: CDR1 SGHRS, CDR2 YFSETQ. There are 17 residues in the CDR3. Unmatched junction bases numbered 15, after V lost 4 bases and J lost 6 bases. CDR3 nucleotides: TGCGCCAGCAGCCTTATAGGCGGGACTAGGTTCAGCAATGAGCAGTTCTTC. The encoded protein is CASSLIGGTRFSNEQFF.

The chain carries TRBV5-6 and TRBJ2-6; D is undetermined. The germline gives CDR1 SGHDT, CDR2 YYEEEE. The germline V and J ends were trimmed by 2 bases and 0 bases, with 3 bases remaining between them. The CDR3 is made up of 14 amino acids. The DNA of the CDR3 is TGTGCCAGCAGCTTCCGCTCTGGGGCCAACGTCCTGACTTTC. This sequence encodes CASSFRSGANVLTF. Full variable domain (rest looked up from reference TRBV5-6 and TRBJ2-6): DAGVTQSPTHLIKTRGQQVTLRCSPKSGHDTVSWYQQALGQGPQFIFQYYEEEERQRGNFPDRFSGHQFPNYSSELNVNALLLGDSALYLCASSFRSGANVLTFGAGSRLTVL.

The chain carries TRBV3-1 (or the pseudogene TRBV3-2) and TRBJ2-3; 8 nucleotides line up with TRBD1. The CDR3 extends over 15 amino acids. Germline V gene sequence: CDR1 LGHDT, CDR2 YNNKEL (reference sequence). The J segment lost 0 bases and the V segment lost 4 bases, leaving 3 bases of the junction unmatched. CDR3 nucleotides: TGTGCCAGCAGCCTTGGGACAGGCAGCACAGATACGCAGTATTTT. The encoded protein is CASSLGTGSTDTQYF.

The count of this clone is one. The chain carries TRBV5-1 and TRBJ2-3; 12 bases line up with TRBD2. This CDR3 region has 16 residues. Germline assignment: CDR1 SGHRS and CDR2 YFSETQ. V lost 0 bases and J lost 8; bases outside the gene matches: 7. The chain's CDR3 is CASSLGRLAGEGTQYF. The CDR3 nucleotides read TGCGCCAGCAGCTTGGGGAGACTAGCGGGAGAGGGTACGCAGTATTTT.

This chain uses TRBV9 with TRBJ2-5, with D uncertain. There are 15 residues in the CDR3. V was pared by 0 bases and J by 5 bases, with 14 bases between. Germline values: CDR1 SGDLS, CDR2 YYNGEE. The CDR3 nucleotides are TGTGCCAGCAGCGTAGGAGGCGGAGAGTGGGAGACCCAGTACTTC. Its protein is CASSVGGGEWETQYF.

This rearrangement joins TRBV7-9 to TRBJ2-3; no clear D. The CDR3 totals 13 residues. V dropped 6 bases and J dropped 3 bases, with 10 bases sitting between them. Germline V gives CDR1 SEHNR, CDR2 FQNEAQ (reference sequence). CDR3 DNA: TGTGCCAGCAGTTTCGTCGGGACAGATACGCAGTATTTT. Translated, it gives CASSFVGTDTQYF. Together with reference TRBV7-9 and TRBJ2-3, the CDR3 gives the full variable domain: DTGVSQNPRHKITKRGQNVTFRCDPISEHNRLYWYRQTLGQGPEFLTYFQNEAQLEKSRLLSDRFSAERPKGSFSTLEIQRTEQGDSAMYLCASSFVGTDTQYFGPGTRLTVL.

In its sample, this clone was seen once. The rearrangement uses TRBV11-1 and TRBJ2-4; possibly TRBD1 for D (5 bases). There are 14 residues in the CDR3. V lost 4 bases to trimming and J lost 0 bases, with 7 bases between them. Germline CDR1 and CDR2: SGHAT and FQDESV (reference sequence). The CDR3 bases are TGTGCCAGCAGCTCCAGGGTAGCCAAAAACATTCAGTACTTC. Translating gives CASSSRVAKNIQYF.

A word on this clone: The germline gene is not matched at one end of the junction; a read error may be the cause. The V gene is TRBV7-9, the J gene TRBJ2-1; 9 bases line up with TRBD1. The CDR3 runs 11 residues. In germline, CDR1 is SEHNR, CDR2 FQNEAQ (reference sequence). CDR3 sequence: CASSIQGAGVF. The CDR3 DNA reads TGTGCCAGCAGCATACAGGGGGCCGGTGTCTTC.

The J gene is TRBJ2-1, the V gene TRBV5-1, with TRBD2 matching over 10 bases. V lost 6 bases to trimming and J lost 10 bases; unmatched junction nucleotides: 10. Per the germline V gene, CDR1 is SGHRS and CDR2 is YFSETQ. This CDR3 is built from 14 residues. CDR3 in DNA: TGCGCCAGCACGCCTAGCGGGAGTGTGGGGGAGCAGTTCTTC. Translating gives CASTPSGSVGEQFF.

This clone appeared many times. The genes are TRBV30 and TRBJ2-1; TRBD2 aligns across 7 bases. V lost 8 bases to trimming and J lost 3 bases; unmatched junction nucleotides: 4. This CDR3 comprises 12 residues. Germline V gene data show CDR1 as GTSNPN and CDR2 as SVGIG (reference sequence). The CDR3 nucleotides read TGTGCCAGTGGGGAGGGCTACAATGAGCAGTTCTTC. Amino acid sequence: CASGEGYNEQFF.

The chain links TRBV27 to TRBJ2-1; the D gene is possibly TRBD1 (6 bases). The germline gives CDR1 MNHEY, CDR2 SMNVEV (reference sequence). The CDR3 loop spans 15 amino acids. V was trimmed by 6 bases and J by 4 bases, leaving 16 bases between them. The CDR3 sequence is CASSAPRTDYNEQFF. The CDR3 DNA reads TGTGCCAGCAGCGCACCACGGACAGATTACAATGAGCAGTTCTTC.

V gene TRBV7-9 combines with J gene TRBJ1-1, with D unresolved. Germline V gene lookup returns CDR1 SEHNR and CDR2 FQNEAQ (reference sequence). The CDR3 loop spans 15 amino acids. V gave up 5 bases and J gave up 3 bases, with 16 bases separating them. The CDR3 nucleotides are TGTGCCAGCAGCCCACTGGGAGGAATTTACACTGAAGCTTTCTTT. This sequence encodes CASSPLGGIYTEAFF.

The chain recombines TRBV7-2 with TRBJ2-1, with TRBD2 matching over 10 bases. There are 15 residues in the CDR3. V shed 1 base, J shed 7 bases, and the junction held 4 bases outside the gene matches. Germline V gives CDR1 SGHTA, CDR2 FQGNSA. The CDR3 sequence is CASSLEVLAGNEQFF. CDR3 DNA sequence: TGTGCCAGCAGCTTAGAGGTACTAGCGGGAAATGAGCAGTTCTTC.